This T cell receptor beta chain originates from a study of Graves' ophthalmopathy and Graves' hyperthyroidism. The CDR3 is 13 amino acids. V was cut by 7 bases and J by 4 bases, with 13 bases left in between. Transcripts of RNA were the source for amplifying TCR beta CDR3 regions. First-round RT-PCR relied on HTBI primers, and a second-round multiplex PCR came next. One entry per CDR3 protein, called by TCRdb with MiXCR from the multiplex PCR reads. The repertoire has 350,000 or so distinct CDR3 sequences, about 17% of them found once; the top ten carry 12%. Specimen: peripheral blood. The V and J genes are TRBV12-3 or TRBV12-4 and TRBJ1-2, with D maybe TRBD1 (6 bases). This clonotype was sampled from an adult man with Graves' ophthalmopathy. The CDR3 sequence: CASNRDRSYGYTF. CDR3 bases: TGTGCCAGCAATCGAGACAGGAGCTATGGCTACACCTTC.